This TCR beta chain was identified in a study of T cell responses to AZD1222 COVID-19 vaccine. Whole-study findings and limits: The donor cohort was predominantly white British with a female majority, and clonal diversity may have been underestimated. Samples come after the peak T cell response, not at day 14.

Sequencing was performed with immunoSEQ multiplex PCR; in TCRdb, only in-frame clones are kept and a portion is missing. The top ten clones hold roughly 5.8% of a sample with about 150,000 clones, about 90% of them seen once. Germline V gene sequence: CDR1 KGHSH, CDR2 LQKENI. Trimming stripped 0 bases from V and 6 bases from J, with 11 bases between. The CDR3 spans 15 residues. With respect to this clone: Its antigen is still unknown.

Specimen: peripheral blood, collected on day 0 of MenACWY control vaccination. The chain is built from TRBV18 and TRBJ2-2; D is unresolved. The clonotype originates from an adult in good health. The CDR3 coding sequence is TGTGCCAGCTCACCACCCGGGTCCTCCGCCGGGGAGCTGTTTTTT. This gives the protein CASSPPGSSAGELFF.